A selection of T cell receptor beta chains follows, all from one sample in a study of blood T cells in healthy people across ages. One entry per CDR3 protein, called by TCRdb with MiXCR from the 5' RACE reads. This sample has about 650,000 distinct CDR3 sequences, with approximately 52% found just once. The sequenced material came from blood. Source of these receptors: a woman aged 80 or over in good health. CDR3s include the opening cysteine and the closing phenylalanine or tryptophan. A D gene is named only where the DNA matches it firmly. Clone size, where shown, is once, few, many, or a class for clones that have expanded.

v_gene: TRBV12-3/TRBV12-4
d_gene: .
abundance: .
CDR3aa: CASSLGPQGLNQPQHF

v_gene: TRBV27
d_gene: .
abundance: many
CDR3aa: CAFRRLQETQYF

v_gene: TRBV3-1
d_gene: TRBD1
abundance: many
CDR3aa: CASSQGQGRYGYTF

v_gene: TRBV5-1
d_gene: .
abundance: .
CDR3aa: CASSPRPGAAIGEQYF

v_gene: TRBV7-3
d_gene: .
abundance: .
CDR3aa: CASGFAGGGLSEQFF

v_gene: TRBV2
d_gene: .
abundance: once
CDR3aa: CASRTLLYEQYF

v_gene: TRBV11-2
d_gene: TRBD2
abundance: many
CDR3aa: CASSLGLAGAEQFF

v_gene: TRBV12-3/TRBV12-4
d_gene: .
abundance: .
CDR3aa: CASSPNAGAYAEAFF

v_gene: TRBV7-3
d_gene: TRBD1
abundance: many
CDR3aa: CASSRSGTDNYGYTF

v_gene: TRBV18
d_gene: .
abundance: .
CDR3aa: CANSTQSRVNTEAFF

v_gene: TRBV3-1
d_gene: .
abundance: .
CDR3aa: CASSQRGGKNIQYF

v_gene: TRBV5-1
d_gene: TRBD2
abundance: few
CDR3aa: CASSFQRAGGGETQYF

v_gene: TRBV9
d_gene: .
abundance: few
CDR3aa: CASSVDPLAGTGELFF

v_gene: TRBV20-1
d_gene: .
abundance: .
CDR3aa: CSARDERGGYTF

v_gene: TRBV12-3/TRBV12-4
d_gene: TRBD1
abundance: many
CDR3aa: CASSLRRTGSTDTQYF

v_gene: TRBV6-2/TRBV6-3
d_gene: .
abundance: .
CDR3aa: CASRNTGFADTQYF

v_gene: TRBV20-1
d_gene: .
abundance: .
CDR3aa: CSANPTGSSTDTQYF

v_gene: TRBV20-1
d_gene: TRBD2
abundance: .
CDR3aa: CSASFASGPASSYEQYF

v_gene: TRBV27
d_gene: .
abundance: .
CDR3aa: CASSWLPGAGNEQFF

v_gene: TRBV7-2
d_gene: TRBD1
abundance: few
CDR3aa: CASSVQGPGDTQYF

v_gene: TRBV7-2
d_gene: TRBD2
abundance: many
CDR3aa: CASSSSWTSLDTQYF

v_gene: TRBV20-1
d_gene: .
abundance: once
CDR3aa: CSNNRGEENIQYF